A single sample gave rise to the 8 T cell receptor beta chains below, sequenced in a study of long-term antiretroviral therapy in people with HIV. Assay version v3.0 of immunoSEQ was used, and it was run at survey level. Repertoires were generated with immunoSEQ multiplex PCR, while TCRdb's copy carries only in-frame clones and drops some. The sample consists of about 9,700 clones, around 74% of them appearing once. The material was unsorted PBMCs, obtained 1.8 years before starting antiretroviral therapy. The receptors were gathered from a man aged 35-49 years with HIV.

This rearrangement joins TRBV7-7 to TRBJ1-3; unclear D gene. Looked up from germline, CDR1 is SSHAT and CDR2 is FNYEAQ (reference sequence). V was pared by 5 bases and J by 2 bases, with 7 bases between. There are 13 residues in the CDR3. CDR3 sequence: CASSPNAGNTIYF. The CDR3 DNA follows: TGTGCCAGCAGCCCTAATGCTGGAAACACCATATATTTT.

The chain has TRBV5-1 and TRBJ1-4; maybe TRBD1 (6 bases). The CDR3 consists of 14 residues. V lost 0 bases, J lost 5 bases, and 8 bases lay in between. Germline CDR1 and CDR2: SGHRS and YFSETQ. The CDR3 loop reads CASSLVGGNEKLFF. CDR3 in DNA: TGCGCCAGCAGCTTGGTAGGGGGGAATGAAAAACTGTTTTTT.

This chain joins TRBV2 and TRBJ2-1; D perhaps matches TRBD2 (6 bases). Germline loops: CDR1 SNHLY, CDR2 FYNNEI. V lost 3 bases and J lost 6, with 15 bases in between. The CDR3 extends over 15 amino acids. The CDR3 region is CASSDSEGLTNEQFF. CDR3 DNA sequence: TGTGCCAGCAGTGATTCAGAGGGACTTACCAATGAGCAGTTCTTC.

The rearrangement links TRBV6-1 to TRBJ2-3; 9 bases fit TRBD1. With 3 bases clipped from V and 4 bases from J, the junction kept 11 bases outside the gene matches. The CDR3 is made up of 17 amino acids. Germline CDR1 reads MNHNS; CDR2 reads SASEGT. CDR3 bases: TGTGCCAGCAGTGAGCTAGGACAGGGGTTAGGAGCAGATACGCAGTATTTT. As protein: CASSELGQGLGADTQYF.

The V and J genes are TRBV6-5 and TRBJ2-1; 9 positions match TRBD1. The CDR3 loop spans 15 amino acids. J was trimmed by 7 bases and V by 6 bases; bases with no gene match: 10. CDR1 and CDR2 from the germline V gene are MNHEY and SVGAGI. CDR3 DNA sequence: TGTGCCAGCAGACCTACCGGGACAGGGTCGAATGAGCAGTTCTTC. Its translation: CASRPTGTGSNEQFF.

The rearrangement joins TRBV19 to TRBJ1-2; D is uncertain. V was clipped by 9 bases and J by 8 bases, with 16 bases between them. Germline CDR1 reads LNHDA; CDR2 reads SQIVND (reference sequence). This CDR3 has 12 residues. The CDR3 here is CASLSPLGGYTF. CDR3 DNA: TGTGCCAGCTTAAGTCCCTTAGGAGGCTACACCTTC. Full variable domain (remainder filled in from reference TRBV19 and TRBJ1-2): DGGITQSPKYLFRKEGQNVTLSCEQNLNHDAMYWYRQDPGQGLRLIYYSQIVNDFQKGDIAEGYSVSREKKESFPLTVTSAQKNPTAFYLCASLSPLGGYTFGSGTRLTVV.

The gene calls are TRBV10-3 and TRBJ2-1, with no clear D. From germline, CDR1 is ENHRY and CDR2 SYGVKD. The CDR3 has 13 residues. V lost 10 bases and J 3 bases, leaving 13 bases between the germline ends. CDR3 sequence: CATLPAGYNEQFF. DNA for the CDR3: TGTGCCACCCTCCCTGCAGGCTACAATGAGCAGTTCTTC.

V and J are TRBV25-1 and TRBJ1-3; D is undetermined. Trimming pared 3 bases from V and 0 bases from J, leaving 9 bases between. The CDR3 covers 15 residues. Germline lookup yields CDR1 MGHDK and CDR2 SYGVNS. In DNA, the CDR3 is TGTGCCAGCAGTGATTGGACCATCTCTGGAAACACCATATATTTT. Translated, it gives CASSDWTISGNTIYF.